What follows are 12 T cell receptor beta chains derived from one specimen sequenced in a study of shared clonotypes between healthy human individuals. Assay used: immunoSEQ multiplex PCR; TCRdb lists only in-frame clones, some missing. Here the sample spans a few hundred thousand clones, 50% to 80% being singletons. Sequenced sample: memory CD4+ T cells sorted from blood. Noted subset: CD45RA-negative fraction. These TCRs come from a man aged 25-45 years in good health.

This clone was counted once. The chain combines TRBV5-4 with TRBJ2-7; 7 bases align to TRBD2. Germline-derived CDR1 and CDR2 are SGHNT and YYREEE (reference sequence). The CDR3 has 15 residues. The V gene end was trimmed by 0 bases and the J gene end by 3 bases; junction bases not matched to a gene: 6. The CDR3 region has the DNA TGTGCCAGCAGCTTGGTTGGGGGGGTCAACTACGAGCAGTACTTC. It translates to CASSLVGGVNYEQYF.

CDR3 in amino acids: CASSLKGAGYEQYF. The CDR3 DNA sequence: TGTGCCAGCAGTTTAAAAGGGGCCGGGTACGAGCAGTACTTC. The rearrangement links TRBV27 to TRBJ2-7, with D possibly TRBD1 on 5 matching bases. V lost 2 bases and J lost 4, with 12 bases in between. Germline values: CDR1 MNHEY, CDR2 SMNVEV (reference sequence). There are 14 residues in the CDR3.

The chain's CDR3 is CASSDTSAETVGEQFF. CDR3 coding DNA: TGCGCCAGCAGTGACACTAGCGCCGAAACGGTTGGTGAGCAGTTCTTC. The chain uses TRBV10-1 and TRBJ2-1, with 7 bases aligning to TRBD2. Germline-derived CDR1 and CDR2 are WNHNN and SYGVQD (reference sequence). The CDR3 covers 16 residues. The ends lost 3 bases at V and 9 bases at J; junction bases unmatched: 14.

The CDR3 sequence: CASSRPGTAYNEQFF. In nucleotides, the CDR3 is TGTGCCAGCAGCCGTCCGGGGACAGCCTACAATGAGCAGTTCTTC. The V call is TRBV7-9, the J call TRBJ2-1, with 7 nucleotides matching TRBD1. This CDR3 contains 15 residues. Trimming at V came to 5 bases and at J to 2 bases, leaving 6 bases not matched to a gene. Germline V lookup: CDR1 SEHNR, CDR2 FQNEAQ (reference sequence). Combining the CDR3 with reference TRBV7-9 and TRBJ2-1 gives the whole variable domain DTGVSQNPRHKITKRGQNVTFRCDPISEHNRLYWYRQTLGQGPEFLTYFQNEAQLEKSRLLSDRFSAERPKGSFSTLEIQRTEQGDSAMYLCASSRPGTAYNEQFFGPGTRLTVL.

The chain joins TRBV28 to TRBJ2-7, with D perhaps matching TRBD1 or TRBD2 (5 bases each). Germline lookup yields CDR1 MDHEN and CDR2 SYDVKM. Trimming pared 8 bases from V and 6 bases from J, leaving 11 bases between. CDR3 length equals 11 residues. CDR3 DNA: TGTGCCAGCCAAAGGGGAGTCGAGCAGTACTTC. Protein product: CASQRGVEQYF.

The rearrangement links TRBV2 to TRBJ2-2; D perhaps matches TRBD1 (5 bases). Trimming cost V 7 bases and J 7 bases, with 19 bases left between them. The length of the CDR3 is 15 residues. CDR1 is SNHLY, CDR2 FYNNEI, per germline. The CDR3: CASIMGQGYGGELFF. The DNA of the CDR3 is TGTGCCAGCATCATGGGGCAGGGATATGGCGGGGAGCTGTTTTTT.

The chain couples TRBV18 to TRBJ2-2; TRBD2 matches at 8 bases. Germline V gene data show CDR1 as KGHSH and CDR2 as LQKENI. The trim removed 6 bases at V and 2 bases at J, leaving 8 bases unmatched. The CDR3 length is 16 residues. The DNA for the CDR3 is TGTGCCAGCTCTCCTCGGGAGGGACCTAACACCGGGGAGCTGTTTTTT. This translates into CASSPREGPNTGELFF.

CDR3 nucleotides: TGCGCCAGCAGCTTGAGGTGGGAAAGGAGTAATTTCCCAGAGACCCAGTACTTC. Translated, it gives CASSLRWERSNFPETQYF. The gene calls are TRBV5-1 and TRBJ2-5; D not resolved. CDR3 size: 18 residues. The V end was cut by 1 base, the J end by 4 bases, with 23 bases between. Germline assignment: CDR1 SGHRS and CDR2 YFSETQ.

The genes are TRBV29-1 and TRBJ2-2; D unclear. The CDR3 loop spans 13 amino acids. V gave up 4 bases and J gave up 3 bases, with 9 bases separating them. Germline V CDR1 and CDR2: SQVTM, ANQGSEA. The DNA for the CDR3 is TGCAGCGTTGCCAGCAGATACACCGGGGAGCTGTTTTTT. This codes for CSVASRYTGELFF.

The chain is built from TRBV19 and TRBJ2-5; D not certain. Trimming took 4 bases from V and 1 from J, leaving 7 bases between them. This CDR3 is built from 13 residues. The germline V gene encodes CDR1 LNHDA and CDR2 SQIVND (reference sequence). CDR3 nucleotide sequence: TGTGCCAGTAGTACTTTGGGCCAAGAGACCCAGTACTTC. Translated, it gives CASSTLGQETQYF.

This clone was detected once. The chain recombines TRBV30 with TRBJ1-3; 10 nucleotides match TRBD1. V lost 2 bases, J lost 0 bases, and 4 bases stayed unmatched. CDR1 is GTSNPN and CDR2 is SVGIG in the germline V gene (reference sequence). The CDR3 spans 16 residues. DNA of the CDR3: TGTGCCTGGAGTATCGACAGGGGGCCCTCTGGAAACACCATATATTTT. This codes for CAWSIDRGPSGNTIYF. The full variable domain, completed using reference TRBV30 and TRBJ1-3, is SQTIHQWPATLVQPVGSPLSLECTVEGTSNPNLYWYRQAAGRGLQLLFYSVGIGQISSEVPQNLSASRPQDRQFILSSKKLLLSDSGFYLCAWSIDRGPSGNTIYFGEGSWLTVV.

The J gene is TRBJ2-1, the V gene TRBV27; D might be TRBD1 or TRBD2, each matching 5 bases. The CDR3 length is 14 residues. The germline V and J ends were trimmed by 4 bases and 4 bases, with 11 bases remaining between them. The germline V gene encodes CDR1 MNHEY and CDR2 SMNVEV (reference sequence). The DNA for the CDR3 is TGTGCCAGCAGTTACCAGGGCGGGTACAATGAGCAGTTCTTC. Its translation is CASSYQGGYNEQFF.